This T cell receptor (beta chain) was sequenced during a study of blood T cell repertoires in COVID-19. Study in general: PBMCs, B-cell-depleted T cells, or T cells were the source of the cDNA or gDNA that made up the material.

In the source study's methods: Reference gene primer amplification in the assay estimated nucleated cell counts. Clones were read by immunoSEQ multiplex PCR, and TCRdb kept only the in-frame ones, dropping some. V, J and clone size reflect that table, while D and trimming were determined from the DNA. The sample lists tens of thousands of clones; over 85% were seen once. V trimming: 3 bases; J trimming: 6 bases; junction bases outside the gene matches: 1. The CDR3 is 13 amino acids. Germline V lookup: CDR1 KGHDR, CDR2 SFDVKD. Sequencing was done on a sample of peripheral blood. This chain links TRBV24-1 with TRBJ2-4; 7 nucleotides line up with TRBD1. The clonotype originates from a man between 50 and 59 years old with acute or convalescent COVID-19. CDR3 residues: CATSDTGVNIQYF. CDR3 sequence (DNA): TGTGCCACCAGTGATACAGGGGTAAACATTCAGTACTTC.